This TCR beta chain was sequenced for a study of T cell repertoires in cytomegalovirus infection (dated by TCRdb to about 2019). In the study overall: Recently identified HLA-C-restricted CMV epitopes, whose presentation resists viral immunomodulation, were targeted by peptide stimulations together with well-studied HLA-B-restricted epitopes. Because public TCR beta signatures pointed to carriage of CMV infection together with the matching HLA type, the HLA type of each donor mattered for the analysis. Findings and caveats that apply to the study as a whole: The ex vivo response was dominated by HLA-C-restricted CMV-specific TCR beta clonotypes, and the single most frequent clonotype in two of eight donors was supplied by these HLA-C-restricted clonotypes. In both this cohort and an independent 352-donor cohort, the cumulative frequency of public TCR beta family members distinguished carriers of CMV infection plus the relevant HLA type.

From cysteine to phenylalanine, the CDR3 is 15 amino acids long. Kept here is only the CDR3 DNA, which spans 45 bases and is read in frame from base 1. The germline V gene encodes CDR1 LGHNA and CDR2 YSLEER. Trimming removed 3 bases from V and 4 bases from J, leaving 15 bases between the germline ends. The treatment or condition label of this sample denotes: in vitro stimulation with specific CMV peptide epitopes to enrich CMV-specific T cells. The reads were generated on an Illumina HiSeq 1500. The raw public reads went through TCRdb reprocessing: fastp at Q25, MiXCR clone calling, in-frame beta chains kept. Rows with a matching CDR3 protein are joined into one entry that keeps the most common DNA and genes. The sample table holds about 900,000 distinct CDR3 sequences, of which 31% were seen once. Jointly, the top ten make up over 12% of the sample. With regard to this clonotype: It has no known antigen specificity. No qualities accompany the bases; no much larger clone lies one base away.

The specimen comprised cultured CD8+ T cells from PBMCs, sampled from culture after CMV antigen stimulation. The chain uses TRBV4-3 and TRBJ1-2, and possibly TRBD1, on 5 matching bases. The clonotype originates from a human donor in good health (CMV status not recorded). Some clones in this sample may be carry-over from other donors' samples. The DNA sequence follows: TGCGCCAGCAGCCAGGTAGCAGGGCCCTTCTATGGCTACACCTTC. It specifies CASSQVAGPFYGYTF.